What follows describes a single T cell receptor (beta chain). Its antigen is not known. Every bit of the isolated RNA underwent reverse transcription, so sequencing read expressed TCRB transcripts. Roughly 3.6 million reads, on average, came from each naive, central memory and regulatory T cell sample. Sequencing used immunoSEQ multiplex PCR; TCRdb keeps in-frame clones, though not all of them. The sample has about 180,000 clones, over 6% seen once. The germline V and J ends were trimmed by 0 bases and 2 bases, with 9 bases remaining between them. This CDR3 has 15 amino acids. The germline V gene encodes CDR1 LGHNA and CDR2 YSLEER. The sample belongs to a study of beta chain features in type 1 diabetes. Points from the study as a whole: When Type 1 diabetes patients were examined, their TCRB CDR3s proved moderately but significantly shorter in all four CD4+ subsets. For patients, the naive, central memory and Treg TCRB repertoires appeared more alike than for healthy donors.

This chain joins TRBV4-3 and TRBJ2-3, with D perhaps TRBD2 (6 bases). The sequence came from a man aged 18 to 30 with type 1 diabetes. Sequencing was performed on central memory CD4+ T cells from blood. Written as DNA, the CDR3 is TGCGCCAGCAGCCAAGAGGACTACGTCACAGATACGCAGTATTTT. Translated: CASSQEDYVTDTQYF.